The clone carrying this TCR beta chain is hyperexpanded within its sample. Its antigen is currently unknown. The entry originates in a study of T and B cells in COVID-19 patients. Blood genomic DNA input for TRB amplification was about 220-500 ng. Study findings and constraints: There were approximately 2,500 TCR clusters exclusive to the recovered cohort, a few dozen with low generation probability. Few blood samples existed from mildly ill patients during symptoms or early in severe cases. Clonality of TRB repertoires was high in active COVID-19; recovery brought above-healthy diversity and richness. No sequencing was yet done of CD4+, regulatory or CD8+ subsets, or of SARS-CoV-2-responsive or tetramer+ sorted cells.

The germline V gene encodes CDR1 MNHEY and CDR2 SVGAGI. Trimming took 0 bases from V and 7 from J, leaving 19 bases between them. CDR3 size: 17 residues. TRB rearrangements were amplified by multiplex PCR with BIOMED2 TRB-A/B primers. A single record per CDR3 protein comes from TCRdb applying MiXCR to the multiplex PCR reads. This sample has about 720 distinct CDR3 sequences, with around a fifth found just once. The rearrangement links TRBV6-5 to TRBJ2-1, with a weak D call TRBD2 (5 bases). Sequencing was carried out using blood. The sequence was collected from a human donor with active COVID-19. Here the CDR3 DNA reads TGTGCCAGCAGTTACTCCTCCTGGGGTAGCGAGAAGAATGAGCAGTTCTTC. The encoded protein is CASSYSSWGSEKNEQFF.